What follows is one T cell receptor beta chain and its context. As yet, its antigen is unknown. The data were taken from a study of cytomegalovirus exposure and HLA in healthy donors. Study conclusions and caveats: A few chains tied to CMV proved CMV antigen-specific in vitro.

13 Jbeta primers and 60 Vbeta primers were used for the PCR. The protocol was immunoSEQ multiplex PCR, while the TCRdb copy is restricted to in-frame clones and leaves out a portion. In the table there are about 190,000 clones, around three quarters of which are singletons. Material for sequencing was PBMCs. This receptor was identified in a woman aged 18-29 years in good health and CMV-seronegative.

The chain's CDR3 is CASTQMGLLGNQPQHF. CDR3 sequence (DNA): TGTGCCAGTACCCAAATGGGGCTGCTTGGGAATCAGCCCCAGCATTTT. The chain links TRBV19 to TRBJ1-5; possible D gene TRBD1, 5 bases. The germline V gene encodes CDR1 LNHDA and CDR2 SQIVND (reference sequence). V lost 7 bases to trimming and J lost 4 bases, with 20 bases between them. The CDR3 runs 16 residues.